Presented here are 32 T cell receptor beta chains from one specimen sequenced in a study of prognosis after radiotherapy for stage I lung cancer. Two rounds of multiplex PCR amplified TCR beta CDR3 from genomic DNA. Every TRBV and TRBJ gene had its own specific primer in first-round PCR. From the multiplex PCR reads, TCRdb called clonotypes with MiXCR, one entry per CDR3 protein. The table records under 13,000 distinct CDR3 sequences, roughly 50% of them present only once. This sample comprised PBMCs, obtained before or after stereotactic body radiation therapy (not recorded which). The origin of the receptors is a donor at least 50 years old with non-small cell lung cancer.

By its share, this clonotype is medium-sized. The chain combines TRBV4-2 with TRBJ2-2; a weak D match, TRBD1 (5 bases). The CDR3 loop spans 14 amino acids. Germline loops: CDR1 LGHNA, CDR2 YNFKEQ. V lost 4 bases and J lost 4, with 10 bases in between. CDR3 nucleotides: TGTGCCAGCAGCCCTCCTCAGGGCACCGGGGAGCTGTTTTTT. Protein sequence: CASSPPQGTGELFF.

Many counts were recorded for this clonotype. J is TRBJ1-5 and V is TRBV3-1; possibly TRBD1 for D (5 bases). Trimming took off 5 bases at V and 6 bases at J, with 14 bases between the two ends. Germline V lookup: CDR1 LGHDT, CDR2 YNNKEL (reference sequence). The CDR3 extends over 14 amino acids. The CDR3 sequence: CASSSGTSAQPQHF. The CDR3 coding sequence is TGTGCCAGCAGCTCAGGGACCTCTGCTCAGCCCCAGCATTTT.

The chain joins TRBV28 to TRBJ2-3, with D possibly being TRBD2 (6 bases). Per the germline V gene, CDR1 is MDHEN and CDR2 is SYDVKM. The CDR3 runs to 16 residues. The ends were cut back, 4 bases at V and 2 bases at J, with 16 bases in the middle. The CDR3 loop reads CASSSPGSGHTDTQYF. The CDR3 bases are TGTGCCAGCAGTTCTCCTGGTAGCGGTCACACAGATACGCAGTATTTT. Supplemented by reference TRBV28 and TRBJ2-3, the full variable domain reads DVKVTQSSRYLVKRTGEKVFLECVQDMDHENMFWYRQDPGLGLRLIYFSYDVKMKEKGDIPEGYSVSREKKERFSLILESASTNQTSMYLCASSSPGSGHTDTQYFGPGTRLTVL.

Turning to this clonotype: A far larger clone is a single base away, which makes a read error likely. The chain recombines TRBV6-8 with TRBJ2-1; possibly TRBD1 for D (5 bases). Germline CDR1 is MNHGY and CDR2 is SAAAGT. This CDR3 comprises 15 residues. V was pared by 10 bases and J by 2 bases, with 18 bases between. CDR3 sequence: CAIRAPPPTYNEQFF. DNA for the CDR3: TGTGCCATCAGGGCACCGCCTCCCACCTACAATGAGCAGTTCTTC.

This clonotype was seen repeatedly, ten times or more. The chain combines TRBV19 with TRBJ2-3; 7 bases align to TRBD2. Germline V lookup: CDR1 LNHDA, CDR2 SQIVND (reference sequence). Losses at the gene ends were 5 bases for V and 2 bases for J; bases not matched to a gene: 7. This CDR3 region has 15 residues. CDR3 coding DNA: TGTGCCAGTAGTCCCAGCGGGGCGACCACAGATACGCAGTATTTT. Encoded protein: CASSPSGATTDTQYF.

The rearrangement joins TRBV2 to TRBJ2-3, with a possible D match to TRBD2 (6 bases). V was clipped by 7 bases and J by 0 bases, with 17 bases between them. The CDR3 loop spans 16 amino acids. Germline V gene sequence: CDR1 SNHLY, CDR2 FYNNEI. DNA of the CDR3: TGTGCCAGCAACGGCATCCGGGACTCTAGCACAGATACGCAGTATTTT. This translates into CASNGIRDSSTDTQYF.

The J gene is TRBJ2-3, the V gene TRBV6-2 or TRBV6-3; 8 bases align to TRBD2. V was pared by 5 bases and J by 0 bases, with 4 bases of the junction left unmatched. The germline gives CDR1 MNHEY, CDR2 SVGEGT. The CDR3 has 15 residues. CDR3 sequence reads: CASSDLAGSTDTQYF. DNA for the CDR3: TGTGCCAGCAGTGACCTAGCGGGTAGCACAGATACGCAGTATTTT.

This clonotype was seen many times. The chain joins TRBV9 to TRBJ2-3; no clear D. The CDR3 consists of 16 residues. Trimming pared 3 bases from V and 2 bases from J, leaving 16 bases between. Germline V gene data show CDR1 as SGDLS and CDR2 as YYNGEE. This chain's CDR3 is CASSAQSTHSTDTQYF. The CDR3 DNA reads TGTGCCAGCAGCGCACAGAGTACCCACTCCACAGATACGCAGTATTTT.

Sample share makes this clonotype medium-sized. The rearrangement uses TRBV3-1 and TRBJ2-1, with TRBD1 matching over 8 bases. Germline CDR1 reads LGHDT; CDR2 reads YNNKEL (reference sequence). J lost 8 bases, V lost 2 bases, and 8 bases had no gene match. CDR3 size: 15 residues. The CDR3 loop reads CASSQQGARGDEQFF. DNA for the CDR3: TGTGCCAGCAGCCAACAGGGGGCCCGTGGCGATGAGCAGTTCTTC.

By its share, this clonotype is medium-sized (0.01 to 0.1%). This rearrangement joins TRBV7-2 to TRBJ2-7, with 10 bases lining up with TRBD2. The CDR3 runs 15 residues. The V segment lost 3 bases and the J segment 6 bases; nucleotides outside the gene matches: 8. Germline CDR1 and CDR2: SGHTA and FQGNSA. The CDR3, as DNA: TGTGCCAGCAGCTTCCTCCTAGCGGGAGCTGGCGAGCAGTACTTC. It yields the protein CASSFLLAGAGEQYF.

This clonotype was seen ten or more times. V is TRBV9 and J is TRBJ2-5; D gene ambiguous. The CDR3 is 13 amino acids. V lost 4 bases to trimming and J lost 1 base, with 8 bases between them. CDR1 is SGDLS, CDR2 YYNGEE, per germline. The CDR3 nucleotides are TGTGCCAGCAGCCGTGACTTCCAAGAGACCCAGTACTTC. This translates into CASSRDFQETQYF.

By share of the sample, this clonotype is medium-sized (0.01 to 0.1%). This rearrangement joins TRBV2 to TRBJ1-2, with D maybe TRBD1 (6 bases). This CDR3 is 15 amino acids long. Germline V lookup: CDR1 SNHLY, CDR2 FYNNEI. V was shortened by 7 bases and J by 2 bases, with 17 bases between the two germline ends. As DNA, the CDR3 is TGTGCCAGCAAAGAAGGGGGGGGCTGGAACTATGGCTACACCTTC. It codes for CASKEGGGWNYGYTF.

This clonotype is classed as medium-sized (0.01 to 0.1%). The V call is TRBV12-3 or TRBV12-4, the J call TRBJ1-2; TRBD1 matches at 9 bases. The CDR3 has 15 residues. J was trimmed by 1 base and V by 5 bases; bases with no gene match: 5. The CDR3 protein is CASSSPGQGNYGYTF. The CDR3 region has the DNA TGTGCCAGCAGTAGTCCGGGACAGGGTAACTATGGCTACACCTTC.

The chain carries TRBV27 and TRBJ2-1; TRBD2 matches at 8 bases. With V trimmed by 4 bases and J by 6 bases, 2 bases remained unmatched. The CDR3 is made up of 13 amino acids. Germline V CDR1 and CDR2: MNHEY, SMNVEV (reference sequence). The CDR3 region is CASSSGLANEQFF. CDR3 bases: TGTGCCAGCAGTTCCGGACTAGCCAATGAGCAGTTCTTC.

By its share, this clonotype is medium-sized. The V and J genes are TRBV7-8 and TRBJ1-5, with 8 bases aligning to TRBD1. J lost 9 bases, V lost 1 base, and 2 bases had no gene match. Per germline, CDR1 SGHVS and CDR2 FQNEAQ. CDR3 size: 13 residues. The CDR3: CASSLGQGRPQHF. The CDR3 DNA sequence: TGTGCCAGCAGCTTAGGACAGGGGCGGCCCCAGCATTTT.

This clonotype came up many times. It is likely a read error: a sequence one base away is far more abundant. The V gene is TRBV6-2 or TRBV6-3, the J gene TRBJ2-2; TRBD1 aligns across 9 bases. From germline, CDR1 is MNHEY and CDR2 SVGEGT. The CDR3 runs 15 residues. The DNA of the CDR3 is TGTGCCAGCAGGCCGGGACAGGGAGGTATCGGGGGGCTGTTTTTT. Protein product: CASRPGQGGIGGLFF.

V usage is TRBV5-1 and J usage is TRBJ1-6; tentatively, D is TRBD1 (5 bases). The CDR3 covers 16 residues. The germline V gene has CDR1 SGHRS and CDR2 YFSETQ. The V end lost 2 bases, the J end lost 6 bases, and 15 bases lay between the germline ends. The CDR3: CASSFRTDGANSPLHF. The CDR3 coding sequence is TGCGCCAGCAGCTTCCGAACGGACGGGGCTAATTCACCCCTCCACTTT. The full variable domain, in which reference TRBV5-1 and TRBJ1-6 provide the parts outside the CDR3, is KAGVTQTPRYLIKTRGQQVTLSCSPISGHRSVSWYQQTPGQGLQFLFEYFSETQRNKGNFPGRFSGRQFSNSRSEMNVSTLELGDSALYLCASSFRTDGANSPLHFGNGTRLTVT.

Concerning this clonotype: A clone one base away is much larger, so this may be a read error. This chain uses TRBV6-1 with TRBJ1-1; no firm D call. Germline V gives CDR1 MNHNS, CDR2 SASEGT. This CDR3 has 14 amino acids. Trimming left V 5 bases short and J 4 bases short, with 14 bases between. CDR3 bases: TGTGCCAGCAGTCCTCGTGGACGGTTCACTGAAGCTTTCTTT. Protein product: CASSPRGRFTEAFF.

Details on this clonotype: At one boundary the junction diverges from the germline segment, which might be a read error. CDR3 sequence: CSARQGGTNGELLF. In nucleotides, the CDR3 is TGCAGTGCTAGACAGGGGGGTACCAACGGGGAGCTGCTTTTT. The chain joins TRBV20-1 to TRBJ2-2, with D perhaps matching TRBD1 (7 bases). CDR1 and CDR2 (germline): DFQATT, SNEGSKA (reference sequence). The CDR3 spans 14 residues.

On this clonotype: A single base is all that separates this from a far larger clone, so a read error is likely. The V call is TRBV7-2, the J call TRBJ2-7, with 11 bases that match TRBD2. The ends lost 5 bases at V and 7 bases at J; junction bases unmatched: 10. This CDR3 is built from 15 residues. The germline V gene encodes CDR1 SGHTA and CDR2 FQGNSA. The CDR3 here is CASSTTSGSYNEQYF. For the CDR3, the DNA is TGTGCCAGCAGCACCACTAGCGGGAGTTACAATGAGCAGTACTTC.

The chain couples TRBV6-2 or TRBV6-3 to TRBJ2-7; D may match TRBD1 or TRBD2 (5 bases each). Trimming left V 8 bases short and J 4 bases short, with 24 bases between. The CDR3 is made up of 16 amino acids. Germline-derived CDR1 and CDR2 are MNHEY and SVGEGT. CDR3 coding DNA: TGTGCCAGCGCCCTGACCCCGGAAAGTGGGGGATACGAGCAGTACTTC. As protein: CASALTPESGGYEQYF.

This clonotype has only a few counts. The rearrangement links TRBV19 to TRBJ2-1, with 7 nucleotides matching TRBD2. The V and J ends lost 5 bases and 6 bases, in that order; junction bases with no gene match: 10. Germline CDR1 LNHDA, CDR2 SQIVND (reference sequence). The CDR3 covers 15 residues. The CDR3 nucleotides are TGTGCCAGTAGTGAGCGACTAGCTCTTACCAATGAGCAGTTCTTC. Amino acids: CASSERLALTNEQFF. Using reference TRBV19 and TRBJ2-1 for the parts outside the CDR3, the full variable domain is DGGITQSPKYLFRKEGQNVTLSCEQNLNHDAMYWYRQDPGQGLRLIYYSQIVNDFQKGDIAEGYSVSREKKESFPLTVTSAQKNPTAFYLCASSERLALTNEQFFGPGTRLTVL.

The rearrangement joins TRBV3-1 to TRBJ1-5; D not certain. Germline V gives CDR1 LGHDT, CDR2 YNNKEL (reference sequence). V lost 2 bases, J lost 2 bases, and 7 bases lay in between. The length of the CDR3 is 14 residues. The CDR3 nucleotides read TGTGCCAGCAGCCAAAAGCCGGGCAATCAGCCCCAGCATTTT. Residues: CASSQKPGNQPQHF.

The chain employs TRBV20-1 and TRBJ2-1, with 11 bases that match TRBD2. The CDR3 consists of 15 residues. CDR1 DFQATT and CDR2 SNEGSKA come from the germline V gene (reference sequence). Unmatched junction bases numbered 7, after V lost 3 bases and J lost 6 bases. This CDR3 reads CSASTGTSGINEQFF. The CDR3 nucleotides are TGCAGTGCTAGTACCGGGACTAGCGGAATCAATGAGCAGTTCTTC.

The chain links TRBV7-3 to TRBJ2-3, with D perhaps matching TRBD1 (6 bases). V dropped 5 bases and J dropped 0 bases, with 12 bases sitting between them. This CDR3 is 15 amino acids long. Per germline, CDR1 SGHTA and CDR2 FQGTGA. The DNA of the CDR3 is TGTGCCAGCAGCCCACTAGGACAGAGCACAGATACGCAGTATTTT. Protein product: CASSPLGQSTDTQYF.

V usage is TRBV6-2 or TRBV6-3 and J usage is TRBJ2-1, with 11 bases fitting TRBD1. Unmatched junction bases numbered 3, after V lost 5 bases and J lost 3 bases. The germline CDR1 and CDR2 sequences are MNHEY and SVGEGT. This CDR3 comprises 15 residues. This CDR3 is CASSGGTGGYNEQFF. As DNA, the CDR3 is TGTGCCAGCAGTGGCGGGACAGGGGGCTACAATGAGCAGTTCTTC.

This clonotype is deemed medium-sized (0.01 to 0.1%). The gene calls are TRBV12-3 or TRBV12-4 and TRBJ1-2, with TRBD1 as a possible D gene (5 bases). V was shortened by 1 base and J by 3 bases, with 12 bases between the two germline ends. The CDR3 has 15 residues. The DNA of the CDR3 is TGTGCCAGCAGTTTAGGACAGCCCCCCTACTATGGCTACACCTTC. It codes for CASSLGQPPYYGYTF.

On this clonotype: This likely traces to a read error, being one base from a far larger clone. J is TRBJ2-4 and V is TRBV3-1; TRBD2 might be the D (6 bases). Germline V gives CDR1 LGHDT, CDR2 YNNKEL (reference sequence). CDR3 length: 12 residues. CDR3 nucleotides: TGTGCCAGCAGCCAAGAGGGGCGGGAACAGCTCTTC. The encoded protein is CASSQEGREQLF.

V usage is TRBV6-1 and J usage is TRBJ2-7, with 7 bases aligning to TRBD2. The trim removed 7 bases at V and 1 base at J, leaving 13 bases unmatched. The germline V gene has CDR1 MNHNS and CDR2 SASEGT. This CDR3 region has 16 residues. This CDR3 reads CASTRAGLPPSYEQYF. The DNA of the CDR3 is TGTGCCAGCACGCGAGCGGGACTACCACCTTCCTACGAGCAGTACTTC.

The genes are TRBV30 and TRBJ1-6; 8 nucleotides match TRBD1. Germline assignment: CDR1 GTSNPN and CDR2 SVGIG (reference sequence). The V gene end was trimmed by 2 bases and the J gene end by 5 bases; junction bases not matched to a gene: 2. This CDR3 is built from 14 residues. Here the CDR3 reads CAWSQGQDNSPLHF. DNA of the CDR3: TGTGCCTGGAGTCAGGGACAGGATAATTCACCCCTCCACTTT.

The chain has TRBV2 and TRBJ2-5; D perhaps matches TRBD1 (5 bases). Trimming took 7 bases from V and 7 from J, leaving 19 bases between them. The CDR3 runs 14 residues. Per germline, CDR1 SNHLY and CDR2 FYNNEI. For the CDR3, the DNA is TGTGCCAGCAAGAACCAGGGTTCCCAGGGGACCCAGTACTTC. Protein product: CASKNQGSQGTQYF.

This clonotype was detected many times. The chain has TRBV19 and TRBJ2-7, with 8 nucleotides matching TRBD2. V lost 6 bases and J lost 4; bases outside the gene matches: 11. This CDR3 has 15 residues. From germline, CDR1 is LNHDA and CDR2 SQIVND (reference sequence). CDR3 amino acids: CASSSGGTSIYEQYF. CDR3 in DNA: TGTGCCAGTAGCAGTGGCGGGACTAGTATATACGAGCAGTACTTC.